This T cell receptor (beta chain) appears in the sequencing data of a study of T-cell reconstitution after alpha-beta-depleted transplantation in children. Findings and limits, study-wide: T-cell counts and diversity at one year following transplant were attributed mainly to newly produced T cells. Expanded graft clones, several hundred of them, were reportedly the source of alpha-beta T cells about two months after transplant.

The CDR3 is made up of 14 amino acids. Trimming cost V 2 bases and J 7 bases, with 13 bases left between them. Germline CDR1 and CDR2: SGHDT and YYEEEE. Using unique molecular identifiers, the investigators prepared the TCRbeta library. One entry per CDR3 protein results from TCRdb running MiXCR on the PCR reads. The data show 200,000 or so distinct CDR3 sequences, 6.3% seen once. In this sample, this clonotype turned up many times. Antigen unknown. This sequence joins TRBV5-6 and TRBJ2-4; D unclear. Here the sequenced sample was PBMCs, taken before TCRalphabeta/CD19-depleted stem cell transplant. This sequence originates from a girl in the first two years of life with combined immunodeficiency, due to receive a stem cell transplant. Written as DNA, the CDR3 is TGTGCCAGCAGCTTAATGGTAGCAGTGAACATTCAGTACTTC. Protein sequence: CASSLMVAVNIQYF.